Shown below are 6 T cell receptor beta chains from a single sample sequenced in a study of cytomegalovirus exposure and HLA in healthy donors (dated by TCRdb to 2017 to 2019). Libraries came from the immunoSEQ multiplex PCR assay. The multiplex PCR relied on a mix of 60 forward primers for TCR Vbeta segments and 13 reverse primers for TCR Jbeta segments. Entries here come from immuneACCESS through TCRdb and include only in-frame sequences with V and J called. Some clones fail to appear in such tables; in the studies checked, an unresolved V gene covers under half of the shortfall, and the cause of the remainder is unknown. This sample lists roughly 150,000 clones; about three fifths were detected once. The ten top clones hold around 2.9% of the sample. The sample comprised PBMCs. These TCRs come from a woman aged 25 to 39 in good health and CMV-seropositive.

There are many counts of this clone. Other DNA sequences in this sample translate to the same CDR3. The rearrangement uses TRBV11-3 and TRBJ1-1; possible D gene TRBD1, 6 bases. Germline CDR1 reads SGHNT; CDR2 reads YENEEA. The CDR3 is made up of 15 amino acids. V dropped 0 bases and J dropped 1 base, with 9 bases sitting between them. The CDR3 loop reads CASSLDLTGNTEAFF. CDR3 coding DNA: TGTGCCAGCAGCTTAGACCTGACAGGGAACACTGAAGCTTTCTTT.

V and J are TRBV6-1 and TRBJ2-3; 12 bases are a match to TRBD2. This CDR3 has 15 amino acids. Germline loops: CDR1 MNHNS, CDR2 SASEGT. V shed 10 bases, J shed 6 bases, and the junction held 11 bases outside the gene matches. In nucleotides, the CDR3 is TGTGCCACCAACGCCCGAACTAGCGGGAGGGATACGCAGTATTTT. Protein sequence: CATNARTSGRDTQYF.

The rearrangement links TRBV10-3 to TRBJ2-7, with a tentative D call TRBD2 (6 bases). The germline V gene encodes CDR1 ENHRY and CDR2 SYGVKD. Trimming removed 7 bases from V and 1 base from J, with 14 bases in between. This CDR3 contains 14 residues. The CDR3 region has the DNA TGTGCCATCAAGAGCGTCAGCGGGTCCTACGAGCAGTACTTC. Translation gives CAIKSVSGSYEQYF.

This rearrangement joins TRBV11-1 to TRBJ1-1; D is ambiguous. V shed 5 bases and J shed 0 bases, with 13 bases lying between them. Germline loops: CDR1 SGHAT, CDR2 FQDESV (reference sequence). This CDR3 region has 15 residues. The CDR3 DNA reads as TGTGCCAGCAGCGCCTCGGAGGGCCTGAACACTGAAGCTTTCTTT. Translated, it gives CASSASEGLNTEAFF.

The chain employs TRBV5-1 and TRBJ1-5; 7 nucleotides match TRBD1. Trimming cost V 8 bases and J 3 bases; bases outside gene matches: 8. The CDR3 runs to 14 residues. Germline values: CDR1 SGHRS, CDR2 YFSETQ. The CDR3 DNA follows: TGCGCCAGTTCCACAGGGGACCCCAATCAGCCCCAGCATTTT. This gives the protein CASSTGDPNQPQHF.

The chain employs TRBV4-1 and TRBJ2-1; TRBD2 agrees at 8 bases. Trimming cost V 4 bases and J 9 bases; bases outside gene matches: 8. Germline CDR1 and CDR2: MGHRA and YSYEKL. The CDR3 is 14 residues long. CDR3 region: CASSLELAGGEQFF. CDR3 sequence (DNA): TGCGCCAGCAGCCTCGAGCTGGCGGGGGGTGAGCAGTTCTTC.